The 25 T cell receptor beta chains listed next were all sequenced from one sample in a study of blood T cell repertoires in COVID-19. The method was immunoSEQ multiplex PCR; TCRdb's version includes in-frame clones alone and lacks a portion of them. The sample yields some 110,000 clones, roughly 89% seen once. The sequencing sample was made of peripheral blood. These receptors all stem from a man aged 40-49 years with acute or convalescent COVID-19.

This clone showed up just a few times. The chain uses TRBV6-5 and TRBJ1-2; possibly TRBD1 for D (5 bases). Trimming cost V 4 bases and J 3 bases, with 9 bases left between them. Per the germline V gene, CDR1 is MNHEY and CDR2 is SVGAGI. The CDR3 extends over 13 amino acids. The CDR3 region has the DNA TGTGCCAGCAGTTTCAGGGTTGACTATGGCTACACCTTC. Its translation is CASSFRVDYGYTF.

The CDR3, as DNA: TGTGCTAGTGGTCCGGGACTCGGCACCTACGAGCAGTACTTC. This encodes CASGPGLGTYEQYF. This chain connects TRBV12-5 to TRBJ2-7; a weak D match, TRBD2 (6 bases). The ends were cut back, 5 bases at V and 2 bases at J, with 13 bases in the middle. This CDR3 region has 14 residues. Per germline, CDR1 LGHNT and CDR2 FRNRAP.

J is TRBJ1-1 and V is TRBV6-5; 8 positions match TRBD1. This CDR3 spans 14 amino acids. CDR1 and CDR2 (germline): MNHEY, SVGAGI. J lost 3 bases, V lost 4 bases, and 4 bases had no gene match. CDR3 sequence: CASSWTGRDTEAFF. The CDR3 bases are TGTGCCAGCAGTTGGACAGGGAGGGACACTGAAGCTTTCTTT.

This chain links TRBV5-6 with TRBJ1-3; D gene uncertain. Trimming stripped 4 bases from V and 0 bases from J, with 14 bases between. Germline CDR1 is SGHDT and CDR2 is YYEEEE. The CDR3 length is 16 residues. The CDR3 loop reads CASSLLTDVSGNTIYF. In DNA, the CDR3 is TGTGCCAGCAGCCTGCTAACAGATGTCTCTGGAAACACCATATATTTT.

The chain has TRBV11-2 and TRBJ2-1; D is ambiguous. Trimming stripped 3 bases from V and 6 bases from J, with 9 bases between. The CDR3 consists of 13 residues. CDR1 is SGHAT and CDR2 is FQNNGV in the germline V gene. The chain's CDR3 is CASSFRVSNEQFF. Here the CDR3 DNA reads TGTGCCAGCAGCTTCCGGGTATCCAATGAGCAGTTCTTC.

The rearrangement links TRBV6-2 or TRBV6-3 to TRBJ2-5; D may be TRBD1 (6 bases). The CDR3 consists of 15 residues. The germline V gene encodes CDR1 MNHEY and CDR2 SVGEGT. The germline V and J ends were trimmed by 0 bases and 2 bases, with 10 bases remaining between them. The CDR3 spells CASSYSWGRQETQYF. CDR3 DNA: TGTGCCAGCAGTTACTCGTGGGGGCGGCAAGAGACCCAGTACTTC.

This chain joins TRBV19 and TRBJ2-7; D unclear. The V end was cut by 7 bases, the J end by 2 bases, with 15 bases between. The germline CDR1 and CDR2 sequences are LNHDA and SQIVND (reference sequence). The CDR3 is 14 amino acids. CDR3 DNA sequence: TGTGCCAGTACCCCCACGAGCCGAACCTACGAGCAGTACTTC. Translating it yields CASTPTSRTYEQYF.

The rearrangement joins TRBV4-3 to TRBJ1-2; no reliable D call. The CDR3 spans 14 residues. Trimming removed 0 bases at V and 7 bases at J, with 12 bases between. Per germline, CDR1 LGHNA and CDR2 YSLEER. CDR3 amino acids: CASSQDRSHLGYTF. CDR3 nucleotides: TGCGCCAGCAGCCAAGATAGAAGCCACCTTGGCTACACCTTC.

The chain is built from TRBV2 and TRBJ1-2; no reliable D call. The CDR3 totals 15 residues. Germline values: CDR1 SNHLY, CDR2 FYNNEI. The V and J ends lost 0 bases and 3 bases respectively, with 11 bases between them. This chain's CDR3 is CASSEATTGDYGYTF. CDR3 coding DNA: TGTGCCAGCAGTGAAGCCACGACGGGTGACTATGGCTACACCTTC. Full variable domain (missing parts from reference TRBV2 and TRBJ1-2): EPEVTQTPSHQVTQMGQEVILRCVPISNHLYFYWYRQILGQKVEFLVSFYNNEISEKSEIFDDQFSVERPDGSNFTLKIRSTKLEDSAMYFCASSEATTGDYGYTFGSGTRLTVV.

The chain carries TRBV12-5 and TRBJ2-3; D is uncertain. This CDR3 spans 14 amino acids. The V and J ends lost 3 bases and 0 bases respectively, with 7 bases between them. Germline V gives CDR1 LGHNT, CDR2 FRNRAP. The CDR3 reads CASGFSSSTDTQYF. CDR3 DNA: TGTGCTAGTGGTTTCTCCTCTAGCACAGATACGCAGTATTTT.

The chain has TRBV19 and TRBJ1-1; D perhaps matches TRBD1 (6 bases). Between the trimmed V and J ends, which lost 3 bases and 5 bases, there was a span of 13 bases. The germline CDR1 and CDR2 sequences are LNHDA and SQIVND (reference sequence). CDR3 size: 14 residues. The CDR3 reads CASSMGGPVTEAFF. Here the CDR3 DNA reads TGTGCCAGTAGTATGGGGGGGCCGGTAACTGAAGCTTTCTTT. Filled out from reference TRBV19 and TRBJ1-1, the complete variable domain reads DGGITQSPKYLFRKEGQNVTLSCEQNLNHDAMYWYRQDPGQGLRLIYYSQIVNDFQKGDIAEGYSVSREKKESFPLTVTSAQKNPTAFYLCASSMGGPVTEAFFGQGTRLTVV.

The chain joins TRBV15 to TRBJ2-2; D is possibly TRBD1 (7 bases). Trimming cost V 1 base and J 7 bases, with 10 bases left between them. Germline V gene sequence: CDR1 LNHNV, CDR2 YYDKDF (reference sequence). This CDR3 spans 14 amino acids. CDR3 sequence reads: CATSRGQGGGELFF. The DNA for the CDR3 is TGTGCCACCAGCAGAGGACAGGGAGGCGGGGAGCTGTTTTTT.

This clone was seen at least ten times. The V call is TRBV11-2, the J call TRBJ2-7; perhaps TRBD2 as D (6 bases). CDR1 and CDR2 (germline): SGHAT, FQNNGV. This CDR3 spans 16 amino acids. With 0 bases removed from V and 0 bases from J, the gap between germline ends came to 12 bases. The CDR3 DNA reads TGTGCCAGCAGCTTAGATTACGGGAGCAGCTCCTACGAGCAGTACTTC. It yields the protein CASSLDYGSSSYEQYF.

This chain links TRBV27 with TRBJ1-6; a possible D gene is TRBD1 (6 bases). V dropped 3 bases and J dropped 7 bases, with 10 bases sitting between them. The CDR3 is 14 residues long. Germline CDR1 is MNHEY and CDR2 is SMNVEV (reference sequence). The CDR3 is CASSLNRVNSPLHF. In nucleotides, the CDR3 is TGTGCCAGCAGTTTGAACAGGGTGAATTCACCCCTCCACTTT.

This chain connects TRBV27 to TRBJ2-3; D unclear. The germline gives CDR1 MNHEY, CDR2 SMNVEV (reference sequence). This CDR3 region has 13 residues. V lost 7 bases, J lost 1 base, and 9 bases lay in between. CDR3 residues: CASTPFGTDTQYF. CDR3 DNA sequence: TGTGCCAGCACTCCGTTTGGCACAGATACGCAGTATTTT.

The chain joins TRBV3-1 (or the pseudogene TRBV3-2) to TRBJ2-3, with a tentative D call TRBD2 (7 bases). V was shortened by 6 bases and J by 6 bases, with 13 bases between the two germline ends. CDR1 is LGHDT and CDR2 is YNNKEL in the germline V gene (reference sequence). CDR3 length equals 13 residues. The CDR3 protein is CASSWGGADTQYF. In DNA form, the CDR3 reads TGTGCCAGCAGTTGGGGGGGGGCGGATACGCAGTATTTT.

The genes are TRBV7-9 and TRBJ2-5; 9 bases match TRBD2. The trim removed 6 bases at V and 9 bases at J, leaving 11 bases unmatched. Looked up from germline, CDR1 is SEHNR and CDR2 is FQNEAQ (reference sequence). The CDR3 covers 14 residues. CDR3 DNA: TGTGCCAGCAGTGCCGGGACTAGCCTCCTTGCCCAGTACTTC. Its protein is CASSAGTSLLAQYF.

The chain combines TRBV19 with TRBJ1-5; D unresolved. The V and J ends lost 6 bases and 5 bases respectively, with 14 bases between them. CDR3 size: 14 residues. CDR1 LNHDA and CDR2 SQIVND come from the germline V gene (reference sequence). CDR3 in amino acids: CASSLNWGDQPQHF. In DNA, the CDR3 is TGTGCCAGTAGCCTCAACTGGGGAGATCAGCCCCAGCATTTT.

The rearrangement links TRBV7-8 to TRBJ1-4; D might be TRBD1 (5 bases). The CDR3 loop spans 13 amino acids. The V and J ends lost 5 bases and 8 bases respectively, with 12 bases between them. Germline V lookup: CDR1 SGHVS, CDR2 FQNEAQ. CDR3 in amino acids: CASSQAGREKLFF. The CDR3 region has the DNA TGTGCCAGCAGCCAGGCAGGGCGGGAAAAACTGTTTTTT. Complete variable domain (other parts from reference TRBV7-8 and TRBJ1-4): GAGVSQSPRYKVAKRGQDVALRCDPISGHVSLFWYQQALGQGPEFLTYFQNEAQLDKSGLPSDRFFAERPEGSVSTLKIQRTQQEDSAVYLCASSQAGREKLFFGSGTQLSVL.

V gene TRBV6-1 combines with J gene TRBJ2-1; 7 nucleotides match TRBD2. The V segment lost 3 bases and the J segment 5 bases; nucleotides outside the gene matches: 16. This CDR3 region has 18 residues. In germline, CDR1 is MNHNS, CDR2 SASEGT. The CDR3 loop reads CASSETERSSGPHNEQFF. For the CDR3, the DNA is TGTGCCAGCAGTGAGACGGAACGCTCTAGCGGCCCCCACAATGAGCAGTTCTTC.

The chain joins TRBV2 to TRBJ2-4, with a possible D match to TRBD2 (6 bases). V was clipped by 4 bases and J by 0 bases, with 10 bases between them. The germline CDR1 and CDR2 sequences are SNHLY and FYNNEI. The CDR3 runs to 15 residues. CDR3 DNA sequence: TGTGCCAGCAGTGGGACTACCTTAGCCAAAAACATTCAGTACTTC. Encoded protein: CASSGTTLAKNIQYF.

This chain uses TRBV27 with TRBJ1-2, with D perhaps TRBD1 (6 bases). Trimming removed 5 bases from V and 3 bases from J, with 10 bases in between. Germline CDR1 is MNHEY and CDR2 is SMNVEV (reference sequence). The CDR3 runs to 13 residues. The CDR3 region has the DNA TGTGCCAGCAGTCTGGGACACTACTATGGCTACACCTTC. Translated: CASSLGHYYGYTF.

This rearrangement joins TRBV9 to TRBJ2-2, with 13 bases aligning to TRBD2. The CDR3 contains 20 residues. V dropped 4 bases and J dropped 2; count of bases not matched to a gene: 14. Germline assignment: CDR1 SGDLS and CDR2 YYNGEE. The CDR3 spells CASSTPTSGRAPTNTGELFF. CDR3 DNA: TGTGCCAGCAGCACACCAACTAGCGGGAGGGCCCCCACCAACACCGGGGAGCTGTTTTTT. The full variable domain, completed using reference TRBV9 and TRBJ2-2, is DSGVTQTPKHLITATGQRVTLRCSPRSGDLSVYWYQQSLDQGLQFLIQYYNGEERAKGNILERFSAQQFPDLHSELNLSSLELGDSALYFCASSTPTSGRAPTNTGELFFGEGSRLTVL.

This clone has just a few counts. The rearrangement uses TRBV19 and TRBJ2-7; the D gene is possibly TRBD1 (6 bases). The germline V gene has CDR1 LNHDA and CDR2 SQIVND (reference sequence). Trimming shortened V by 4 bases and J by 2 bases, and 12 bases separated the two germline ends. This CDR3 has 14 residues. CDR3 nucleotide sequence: TGTGCCAGTAGTACCAGGACAGAAACCTACGAGCAGTACTTC. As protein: CASSTRTETYEQYF.

The CDR3 coding sequence is TGTGCCAGCAGCCGAGCCTCCGGGACAGACAATCAGCCCCAGCATTTT. Protein product: CASSRASGTDNQPQHF. The genes are TRBV4-2 and TRBJ1-5, with 7 bases aligning to TRBD1. V gave up 4 bases and J gave up 3 bases; unmatched junction bases: 9. The CDR3 sequence is 16 residues long. The V gene's germline CDR1 is LGHNA and CDR2 YNFKEQ.